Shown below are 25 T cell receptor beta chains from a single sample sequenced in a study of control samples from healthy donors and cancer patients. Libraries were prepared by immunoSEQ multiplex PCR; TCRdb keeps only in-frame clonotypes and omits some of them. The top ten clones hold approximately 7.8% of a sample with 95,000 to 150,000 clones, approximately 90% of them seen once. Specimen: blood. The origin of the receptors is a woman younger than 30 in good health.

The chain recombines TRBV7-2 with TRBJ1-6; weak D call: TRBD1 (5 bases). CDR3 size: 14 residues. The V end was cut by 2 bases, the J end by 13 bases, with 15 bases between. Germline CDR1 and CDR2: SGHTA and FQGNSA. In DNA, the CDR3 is TGTGCCAGCAGCTTATGGGGACCCCTTAATCCCCTCCACTTT. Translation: CASSLWGPLNPLHF. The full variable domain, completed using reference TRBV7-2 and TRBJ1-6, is GAGVSQSPSNKVTEKGKDVELRCDPISGHTALYWYRQSLGQGLEFLIYFQGNSAPDKSGLPSDRFSAERTGGSVSTLTIQRTQQEDSAVYLCASSLWGPLNPLHFGNGTRLTVT.

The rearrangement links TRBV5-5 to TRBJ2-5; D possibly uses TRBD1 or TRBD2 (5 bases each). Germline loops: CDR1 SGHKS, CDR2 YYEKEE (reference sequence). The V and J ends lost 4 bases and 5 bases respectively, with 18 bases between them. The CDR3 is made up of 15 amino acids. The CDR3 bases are TGTGCCAGCAGCGAGCTCCTGGGACGATTGGAGACCCAGTACTTC. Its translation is CASSELLGRLETQYF.

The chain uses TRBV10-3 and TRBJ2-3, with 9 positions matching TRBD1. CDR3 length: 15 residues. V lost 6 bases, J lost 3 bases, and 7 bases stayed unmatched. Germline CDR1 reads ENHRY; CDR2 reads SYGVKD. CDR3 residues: CAIRFSTGGTDTQYF. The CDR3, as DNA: TGTGCCATCAGGTTTTCGACAGGGGGGACAGATACGCAGTATTTT.

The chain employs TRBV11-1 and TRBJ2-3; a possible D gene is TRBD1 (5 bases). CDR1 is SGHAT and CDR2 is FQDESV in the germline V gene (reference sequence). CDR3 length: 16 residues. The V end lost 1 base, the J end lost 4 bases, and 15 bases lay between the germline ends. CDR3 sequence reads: CASSLGVQGRSDTQYF. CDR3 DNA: TGTGCCAGCAGCTTAGGTGTGCAGGGTCGCTCAGATACGCAGTATTTT.

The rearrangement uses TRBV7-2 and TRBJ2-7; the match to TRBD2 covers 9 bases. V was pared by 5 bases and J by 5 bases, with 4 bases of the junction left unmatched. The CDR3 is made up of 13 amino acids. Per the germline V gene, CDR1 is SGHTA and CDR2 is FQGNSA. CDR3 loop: CASSLIAGDEQYF. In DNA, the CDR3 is TGTGCCAGCAGCCTTATAGCGGGGGACGAGCAGTACTTC.

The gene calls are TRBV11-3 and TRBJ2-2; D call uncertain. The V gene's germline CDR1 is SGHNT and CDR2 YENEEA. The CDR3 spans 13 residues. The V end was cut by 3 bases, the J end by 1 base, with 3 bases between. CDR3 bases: TGTGCCAGCAGCTTGGAGAACACCGGGGAGCTGTTTTTT. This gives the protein CASSLENTGELFF. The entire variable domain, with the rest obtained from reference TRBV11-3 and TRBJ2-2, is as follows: EAGVVQSPRYKIIEKKQPVAFWCNPISGHNTLYWYLQNLGQGPELLIRYENEEAVDDSQLPKDRFSAERLKGVDSTLKIQPAELGDSAVYLCASSLENTGELFFGEGSRLTVL.

The DNA of the CDR3 is TGTGCCAGTAGGGGGACGACAGGGTATGGCTACACCTTC. Translating it yields CASRGTTGYGYTF. The chain combines TRBV19 with TRBJ1-2; 7 bases are a match to TRBD1. The CDR3 has 13 residues. Looked up from germline, CDR1 is LNHDA and CDR2 is SQIVND (reference sequence). The trim removed 6 bases at V and 5 bases at J, leaving 6 bases unmatched.

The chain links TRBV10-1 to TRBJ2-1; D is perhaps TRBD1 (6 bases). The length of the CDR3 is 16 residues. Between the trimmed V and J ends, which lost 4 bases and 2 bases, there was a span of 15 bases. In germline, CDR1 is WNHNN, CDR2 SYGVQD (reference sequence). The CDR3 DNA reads TGCGCCAGCAGTGGGTCCGTGGCAGGGGCCTACAATGAGCAGTTCTTC. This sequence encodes CASSGSVAGAYNEQFF.

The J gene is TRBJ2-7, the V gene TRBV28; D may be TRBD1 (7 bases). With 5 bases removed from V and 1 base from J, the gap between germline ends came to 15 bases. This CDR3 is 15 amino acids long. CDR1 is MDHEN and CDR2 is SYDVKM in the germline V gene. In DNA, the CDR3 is TGTGCCAGCAGTGGGCCAGGGGGGCCTTCCTACGAGCAGTACTTC. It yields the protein CASSGPGGPSYEQYF. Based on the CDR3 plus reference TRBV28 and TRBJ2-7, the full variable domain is DVKVTQSSRYLVKRTGEKVFLECVQDMDHENMFWYRQDPGLGLRLIYFSYDVKMKEKGDIPEGYSVSREKKERFSLILESASTNQTSMYLCASSGPGGPSYEQYFGPGTRLTVT.

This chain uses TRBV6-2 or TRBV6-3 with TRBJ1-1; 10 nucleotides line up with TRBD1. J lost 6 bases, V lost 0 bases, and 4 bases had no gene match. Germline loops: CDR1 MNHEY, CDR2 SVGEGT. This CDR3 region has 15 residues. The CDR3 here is CASSYSPGQGSEAFF. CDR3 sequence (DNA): TGTGCCAGCAGTTACTCTCCGGGACAGGGGTCTGAAGCTTTCTTT.

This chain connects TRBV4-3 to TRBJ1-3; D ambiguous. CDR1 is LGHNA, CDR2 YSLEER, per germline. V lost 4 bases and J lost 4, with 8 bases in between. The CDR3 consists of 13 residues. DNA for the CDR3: TGCGCCAGCAGCCGCGGACCGGGAAACACCATATATTTT. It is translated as CASSRGPGNTIYF.

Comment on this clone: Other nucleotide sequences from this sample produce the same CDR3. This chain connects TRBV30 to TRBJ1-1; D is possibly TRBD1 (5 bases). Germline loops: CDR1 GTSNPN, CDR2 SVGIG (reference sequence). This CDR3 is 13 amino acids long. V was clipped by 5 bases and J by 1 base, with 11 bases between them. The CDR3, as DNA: TGTGCCTGGTCAGGTACAGGGAACACTGAAGCTTTCTTT. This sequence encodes CAWSGTGNTEAFF.

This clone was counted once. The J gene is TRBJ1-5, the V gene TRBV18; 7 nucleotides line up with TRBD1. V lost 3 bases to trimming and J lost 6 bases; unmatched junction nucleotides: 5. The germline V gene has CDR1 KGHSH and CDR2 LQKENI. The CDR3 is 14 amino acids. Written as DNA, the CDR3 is TGTGCCAGCTCACCCAGCACAGGGGTTCAGCCCCAGCATTTT. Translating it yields CASSPSTGVQPQHF.

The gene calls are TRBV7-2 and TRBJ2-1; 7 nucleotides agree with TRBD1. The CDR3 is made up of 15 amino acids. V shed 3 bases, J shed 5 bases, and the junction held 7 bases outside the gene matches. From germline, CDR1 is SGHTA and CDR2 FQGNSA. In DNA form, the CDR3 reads TGTGCCAGCAGCTTTACCCCGGGACAGAACAATGAGCAGTTCTTC. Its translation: CASSFTPGQNNEQFF.

In DNA, the CDR3 is TGTGCCAGCAGTGAGGTGGCTAGCGGGGGGGTGGGCACAGATACGCAGTATTTT. Protein product: CASSEVASGGVGTDTQYF. V gene TRBV2 combines with J gene TRBJ2-3; 12 bases agree with TRBD2. The CDR3 is 18 residues long. CDR1 is SNHLY, CDR2 FYNNEI, per germline. The V gene end was trimmed by 3 bases and the J gene end by 1 base; junction bases not matched to a gene: 8.

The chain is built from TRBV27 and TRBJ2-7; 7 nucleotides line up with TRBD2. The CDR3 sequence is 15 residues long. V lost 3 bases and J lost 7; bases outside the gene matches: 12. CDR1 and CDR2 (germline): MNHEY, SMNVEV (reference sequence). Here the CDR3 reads CASSFLRSGGKEQYF. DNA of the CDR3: TGTGCCAGCAGTTTCCTTCGCTCGGGGGGAAAAGAGCAGTACTTC.

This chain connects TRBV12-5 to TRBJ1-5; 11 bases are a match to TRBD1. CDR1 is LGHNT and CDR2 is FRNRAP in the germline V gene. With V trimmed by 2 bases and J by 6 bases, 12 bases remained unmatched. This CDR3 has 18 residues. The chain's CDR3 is CASGLTSMGDRGFQPQHF. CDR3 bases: TGTGCTAGTGGTTTGACATCAATGGGGGACAGGGGGTTTCAGCCCCAGCATTTT.

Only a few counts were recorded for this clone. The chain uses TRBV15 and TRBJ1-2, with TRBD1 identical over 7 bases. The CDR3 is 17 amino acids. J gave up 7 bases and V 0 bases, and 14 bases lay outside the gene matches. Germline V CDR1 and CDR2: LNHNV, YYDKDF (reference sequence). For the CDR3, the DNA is TGTGCCACCAGCAGAGATCTTGCCCTACAGGGGTCGGGTGGCTACACCTTC. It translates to CATSRDLALQGSGGYTF.

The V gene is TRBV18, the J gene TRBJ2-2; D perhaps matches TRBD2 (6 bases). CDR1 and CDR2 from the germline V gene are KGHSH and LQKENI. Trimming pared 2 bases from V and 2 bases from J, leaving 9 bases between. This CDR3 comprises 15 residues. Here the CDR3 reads CASSPSSVNTGELFF. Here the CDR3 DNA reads TGTGCCAGCTCACCATCTAGCGTTAACACCGGGGAGCTGTTTTTT.

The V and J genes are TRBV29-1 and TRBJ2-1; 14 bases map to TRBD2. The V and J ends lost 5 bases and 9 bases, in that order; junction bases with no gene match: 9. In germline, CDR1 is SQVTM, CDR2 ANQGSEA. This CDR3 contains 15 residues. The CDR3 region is CSVSEGTSGGSEQFF. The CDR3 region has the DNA TGCAGCGTTAGTGAGGGGACTAGCGGGGGTAGTGAGCAGTTCTTC.

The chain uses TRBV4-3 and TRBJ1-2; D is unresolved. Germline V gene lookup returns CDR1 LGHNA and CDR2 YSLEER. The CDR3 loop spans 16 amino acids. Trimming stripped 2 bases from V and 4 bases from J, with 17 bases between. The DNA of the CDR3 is TGCGCCAGCAGCCAAACTACCTCTACCGGGCCCTATGGCTACACCTTC. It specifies CASSQTTSTGPYGYTF.

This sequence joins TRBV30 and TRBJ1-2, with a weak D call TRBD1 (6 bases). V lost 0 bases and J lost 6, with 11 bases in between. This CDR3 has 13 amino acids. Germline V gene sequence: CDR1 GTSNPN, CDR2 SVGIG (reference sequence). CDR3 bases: TGTGCCTGGAGTGTAGATGGGGGGCATGGCTACACCTTC. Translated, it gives CAWSVDGGHGYTF.

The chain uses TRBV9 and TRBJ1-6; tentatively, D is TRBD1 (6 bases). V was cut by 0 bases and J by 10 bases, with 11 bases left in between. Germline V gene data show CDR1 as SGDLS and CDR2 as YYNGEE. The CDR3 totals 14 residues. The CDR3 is CASSVGTGRSPLHF. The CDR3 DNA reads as TGTGCCAGCAGCGTAGGAACAGGGCGGTCACCCCTCCACTTT.

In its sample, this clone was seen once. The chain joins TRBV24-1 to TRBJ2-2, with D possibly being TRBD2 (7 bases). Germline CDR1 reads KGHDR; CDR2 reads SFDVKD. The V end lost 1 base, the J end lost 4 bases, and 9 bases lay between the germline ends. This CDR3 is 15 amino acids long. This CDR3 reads CATSDFAGATGELFF. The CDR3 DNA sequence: TGTGCCACCAGTGATTTCGCGGGGGCCACCGGGGAGCTGTTTTTT.

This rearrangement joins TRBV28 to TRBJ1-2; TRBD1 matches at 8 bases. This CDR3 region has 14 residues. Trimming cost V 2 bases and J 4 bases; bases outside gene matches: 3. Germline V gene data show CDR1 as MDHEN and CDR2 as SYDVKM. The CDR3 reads CASSLAGGGYGYTF. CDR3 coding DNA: TGTGCCAGCAGTTTAGCAGGGGGCGGCTATGGCTACACCTTC.